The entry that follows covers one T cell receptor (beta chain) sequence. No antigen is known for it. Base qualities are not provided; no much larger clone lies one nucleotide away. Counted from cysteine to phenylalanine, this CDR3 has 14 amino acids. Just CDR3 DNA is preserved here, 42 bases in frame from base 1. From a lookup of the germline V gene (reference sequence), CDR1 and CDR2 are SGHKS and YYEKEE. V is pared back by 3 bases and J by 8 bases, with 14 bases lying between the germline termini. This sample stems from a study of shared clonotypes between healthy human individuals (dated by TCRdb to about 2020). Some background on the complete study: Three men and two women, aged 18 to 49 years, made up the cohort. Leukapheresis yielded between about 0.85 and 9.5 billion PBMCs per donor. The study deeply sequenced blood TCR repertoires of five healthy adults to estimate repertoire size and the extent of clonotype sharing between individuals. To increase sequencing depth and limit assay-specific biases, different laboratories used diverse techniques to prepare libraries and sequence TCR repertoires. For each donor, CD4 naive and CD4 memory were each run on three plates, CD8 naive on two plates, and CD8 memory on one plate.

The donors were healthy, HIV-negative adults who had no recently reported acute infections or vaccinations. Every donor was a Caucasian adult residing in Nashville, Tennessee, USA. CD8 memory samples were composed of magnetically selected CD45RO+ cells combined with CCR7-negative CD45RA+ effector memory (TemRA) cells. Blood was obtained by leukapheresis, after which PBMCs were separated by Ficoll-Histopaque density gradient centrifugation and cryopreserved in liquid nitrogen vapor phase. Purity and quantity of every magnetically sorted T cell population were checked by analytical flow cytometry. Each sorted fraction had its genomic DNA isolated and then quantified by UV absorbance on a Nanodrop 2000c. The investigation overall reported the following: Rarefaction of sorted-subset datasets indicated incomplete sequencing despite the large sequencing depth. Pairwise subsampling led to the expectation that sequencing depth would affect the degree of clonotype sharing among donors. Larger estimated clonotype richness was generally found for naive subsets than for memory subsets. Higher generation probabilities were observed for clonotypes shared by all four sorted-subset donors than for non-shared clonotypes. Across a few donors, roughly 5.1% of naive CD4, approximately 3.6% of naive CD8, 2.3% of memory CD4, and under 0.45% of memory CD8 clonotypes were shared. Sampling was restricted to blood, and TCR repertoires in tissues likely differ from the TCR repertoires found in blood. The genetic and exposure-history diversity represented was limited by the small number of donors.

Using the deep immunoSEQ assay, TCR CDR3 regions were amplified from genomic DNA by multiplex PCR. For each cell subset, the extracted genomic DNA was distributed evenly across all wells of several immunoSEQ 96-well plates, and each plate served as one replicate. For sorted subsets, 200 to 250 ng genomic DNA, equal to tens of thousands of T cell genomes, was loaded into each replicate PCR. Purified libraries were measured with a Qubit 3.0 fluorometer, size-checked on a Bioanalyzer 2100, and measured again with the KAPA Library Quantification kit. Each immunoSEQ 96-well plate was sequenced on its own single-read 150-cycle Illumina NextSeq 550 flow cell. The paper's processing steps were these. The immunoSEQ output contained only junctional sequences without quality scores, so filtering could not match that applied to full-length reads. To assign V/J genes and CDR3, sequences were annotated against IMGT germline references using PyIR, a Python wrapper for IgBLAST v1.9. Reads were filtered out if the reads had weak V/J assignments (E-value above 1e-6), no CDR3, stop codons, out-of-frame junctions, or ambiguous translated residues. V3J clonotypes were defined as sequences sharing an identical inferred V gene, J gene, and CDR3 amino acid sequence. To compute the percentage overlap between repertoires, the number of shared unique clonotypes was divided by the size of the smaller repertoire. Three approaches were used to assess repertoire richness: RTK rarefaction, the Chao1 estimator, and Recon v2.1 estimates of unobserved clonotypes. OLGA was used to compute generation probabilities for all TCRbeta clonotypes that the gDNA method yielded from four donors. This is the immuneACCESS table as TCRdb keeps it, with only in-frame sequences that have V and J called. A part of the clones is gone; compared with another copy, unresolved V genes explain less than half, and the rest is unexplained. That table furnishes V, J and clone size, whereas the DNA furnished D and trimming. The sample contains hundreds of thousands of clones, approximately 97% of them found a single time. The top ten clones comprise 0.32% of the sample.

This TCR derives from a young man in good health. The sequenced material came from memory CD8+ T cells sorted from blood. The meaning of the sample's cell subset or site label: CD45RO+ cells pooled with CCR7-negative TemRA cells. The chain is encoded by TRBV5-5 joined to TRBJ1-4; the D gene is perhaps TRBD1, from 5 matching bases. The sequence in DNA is TGTGCCAGCAGCTCCGGGACCTGGGGGGAAAAACTGTTTTTT. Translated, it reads CASSSGTWGEKLFF.